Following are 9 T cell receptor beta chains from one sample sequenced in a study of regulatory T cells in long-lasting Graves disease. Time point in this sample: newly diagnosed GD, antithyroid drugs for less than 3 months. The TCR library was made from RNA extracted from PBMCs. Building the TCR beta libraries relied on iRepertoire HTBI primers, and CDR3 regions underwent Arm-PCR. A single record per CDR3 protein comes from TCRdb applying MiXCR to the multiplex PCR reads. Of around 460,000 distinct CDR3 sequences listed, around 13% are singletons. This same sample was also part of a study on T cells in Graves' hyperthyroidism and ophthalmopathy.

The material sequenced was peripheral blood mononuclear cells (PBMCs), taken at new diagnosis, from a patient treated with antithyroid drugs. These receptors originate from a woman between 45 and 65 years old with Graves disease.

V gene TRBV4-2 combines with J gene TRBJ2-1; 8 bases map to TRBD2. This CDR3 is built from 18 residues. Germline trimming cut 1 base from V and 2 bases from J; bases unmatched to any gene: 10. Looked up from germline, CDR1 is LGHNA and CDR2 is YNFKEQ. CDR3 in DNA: TGTGCCAGCAGCCAAGCGCCGGGAGGGCCTGATCCCTACAATGAGCAGTTCTTC. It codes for CASSQAPGGPDPYNEQFF.

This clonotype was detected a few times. The CDR3 sequence: CASSLSKGQGGIYNEQFF. The CDR3 bases are TGTGCCAGCAGTTTATCTAAAGGACAGGGGGGGATCTACAATGAGCAGTTCTTC. This sequence joins TRBV27 and TRBJ2-1; 10 bases are a match to TRBD1. CDR1 MNHEY and CDR2 SMNVEV come from the germline V gene (reference sequence). With 0 bases clipped from V and 3 bases from J, the junction kept 8 bases outside the gene matches. The CDR3 is 18 amino acids.

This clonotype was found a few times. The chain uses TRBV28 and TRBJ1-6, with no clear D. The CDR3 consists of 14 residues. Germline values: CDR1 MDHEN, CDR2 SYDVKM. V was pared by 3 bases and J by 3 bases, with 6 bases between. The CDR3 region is CASSFQNYNSPLHF. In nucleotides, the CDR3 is TGTGCCAGCAGTTTCCAGAACTATAATTCACCCCTCCACTTT.

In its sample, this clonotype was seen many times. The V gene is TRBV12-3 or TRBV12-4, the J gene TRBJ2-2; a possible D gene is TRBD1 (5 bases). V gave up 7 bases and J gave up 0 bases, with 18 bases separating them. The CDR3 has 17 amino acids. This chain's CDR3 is CASTLSIDSANTGELFF. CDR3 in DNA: TGTGCCAGCACCCTCTCAATTGACAGTGCGAACACCGGGGAGCTGTTTTTT.

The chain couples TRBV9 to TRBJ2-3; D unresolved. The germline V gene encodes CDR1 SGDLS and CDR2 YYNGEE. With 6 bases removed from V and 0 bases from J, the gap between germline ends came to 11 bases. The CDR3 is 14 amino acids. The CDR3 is CASTPRTSTDTQYF. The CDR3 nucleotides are TGTGCCAGCACCCCTAGGACGAGCACAGATACGCAGTATTTT.

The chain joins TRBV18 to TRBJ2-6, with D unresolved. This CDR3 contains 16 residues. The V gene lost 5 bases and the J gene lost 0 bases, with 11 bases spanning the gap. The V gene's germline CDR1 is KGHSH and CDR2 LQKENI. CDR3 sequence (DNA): TGTGCCAGCTCAGCGAGGATGGACTCTGGGGCCAACGTCCTGACTTTC. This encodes CASSARMDSGANVLTF.

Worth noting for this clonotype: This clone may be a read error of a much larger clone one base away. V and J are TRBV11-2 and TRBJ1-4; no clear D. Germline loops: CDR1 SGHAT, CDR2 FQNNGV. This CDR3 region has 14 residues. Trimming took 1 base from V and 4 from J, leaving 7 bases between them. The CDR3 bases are TGTGCCAGCAGCTTAGGGCTGAATAATGAAAAACTGTTTTTT. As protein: CASSLGLNNEKLFF.

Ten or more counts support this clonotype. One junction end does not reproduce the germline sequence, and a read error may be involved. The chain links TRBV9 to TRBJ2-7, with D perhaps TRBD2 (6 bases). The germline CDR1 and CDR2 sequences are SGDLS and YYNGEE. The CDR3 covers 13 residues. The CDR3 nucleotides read TGTGCCAGCGGCGTGGGACTTACCTACGAGCAGTACTTC. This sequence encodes CASGVGLTYEQYF.

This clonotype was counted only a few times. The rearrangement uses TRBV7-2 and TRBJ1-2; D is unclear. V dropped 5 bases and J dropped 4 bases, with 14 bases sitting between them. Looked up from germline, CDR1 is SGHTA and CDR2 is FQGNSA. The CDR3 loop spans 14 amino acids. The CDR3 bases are TGTGCCAGCAGCCCGAGGCAGGTTCGCTATGGCTACACCTTC. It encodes CASSPRQVRYGYTF.